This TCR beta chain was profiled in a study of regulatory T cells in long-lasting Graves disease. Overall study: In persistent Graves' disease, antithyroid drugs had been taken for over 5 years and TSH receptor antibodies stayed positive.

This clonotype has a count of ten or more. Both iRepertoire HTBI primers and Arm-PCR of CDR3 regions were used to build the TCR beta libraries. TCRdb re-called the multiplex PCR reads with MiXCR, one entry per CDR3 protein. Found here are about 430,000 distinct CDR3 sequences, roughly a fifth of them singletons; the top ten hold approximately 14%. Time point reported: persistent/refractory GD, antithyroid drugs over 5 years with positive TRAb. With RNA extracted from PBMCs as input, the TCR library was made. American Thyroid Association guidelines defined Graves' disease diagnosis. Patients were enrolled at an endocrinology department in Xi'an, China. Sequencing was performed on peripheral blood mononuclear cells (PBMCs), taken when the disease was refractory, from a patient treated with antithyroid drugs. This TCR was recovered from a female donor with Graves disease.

CDR3 residues: CASSLAPTGQTNTEAFF. The DNA for the CDR3 is TGTGCCAGCAGCTTGGCTCCGACAGGACAAACGAACACTGAAGCTTTCTTT. The chain is built from TRBV5-6 and TRBJ1-1; D might be TRBD1 (6 bases). This CDR3 region has 17 residues. Trimming pared 0 bases from V and 1 base from J, leaving 16 bases between. Germline assignment: CDR1 SGHDT and CDR2 YYEEEE.